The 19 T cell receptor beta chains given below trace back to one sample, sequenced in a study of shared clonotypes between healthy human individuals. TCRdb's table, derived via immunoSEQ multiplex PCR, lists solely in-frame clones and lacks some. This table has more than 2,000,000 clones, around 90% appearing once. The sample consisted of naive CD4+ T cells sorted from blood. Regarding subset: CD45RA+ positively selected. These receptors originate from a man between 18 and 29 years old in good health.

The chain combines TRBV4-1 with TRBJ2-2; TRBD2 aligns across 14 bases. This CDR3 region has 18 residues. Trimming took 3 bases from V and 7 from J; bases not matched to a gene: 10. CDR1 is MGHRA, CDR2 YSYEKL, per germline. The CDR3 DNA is TGCGCCAGCAGCCACCCGACTAGCGGGGGGGCCTTCGGCGGGGAGCTGTTTTTT. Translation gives CASSHPTSGGAFGGELFF.

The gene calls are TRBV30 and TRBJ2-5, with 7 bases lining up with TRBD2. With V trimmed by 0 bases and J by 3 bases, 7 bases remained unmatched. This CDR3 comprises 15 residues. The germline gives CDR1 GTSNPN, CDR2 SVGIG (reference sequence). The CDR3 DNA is TGTGCCTGGAGTGTACCGGGACTATTAAAAGAGACCCAGTACTTC. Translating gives CAWSVPGLLKETQYF.

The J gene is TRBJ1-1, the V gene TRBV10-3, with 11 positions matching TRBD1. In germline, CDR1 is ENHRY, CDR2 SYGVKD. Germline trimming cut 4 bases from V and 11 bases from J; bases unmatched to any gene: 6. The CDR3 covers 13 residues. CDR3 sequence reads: CAISVRDRGDAFF. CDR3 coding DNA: TGTGCCATCAGTGTCCGGGACAGGGGGGATGCTTTCTTT.

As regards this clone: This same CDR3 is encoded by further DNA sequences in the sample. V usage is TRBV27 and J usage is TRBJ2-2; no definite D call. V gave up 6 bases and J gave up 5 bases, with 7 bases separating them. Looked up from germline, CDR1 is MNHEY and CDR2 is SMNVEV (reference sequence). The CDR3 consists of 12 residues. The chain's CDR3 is CASSPYTGELFF. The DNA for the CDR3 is TGTGCCAGCAGCCCCTATACCGGGGAGCTGTTTTTT.

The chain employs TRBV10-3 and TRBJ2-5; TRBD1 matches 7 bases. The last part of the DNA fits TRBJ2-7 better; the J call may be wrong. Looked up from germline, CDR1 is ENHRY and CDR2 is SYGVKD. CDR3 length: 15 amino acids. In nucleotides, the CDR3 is TGTGCCATCGCACCCTCCGGGACAGATCTCTACGAGCAGTACTTC. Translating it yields CAIAPSGTDLYEQYF.

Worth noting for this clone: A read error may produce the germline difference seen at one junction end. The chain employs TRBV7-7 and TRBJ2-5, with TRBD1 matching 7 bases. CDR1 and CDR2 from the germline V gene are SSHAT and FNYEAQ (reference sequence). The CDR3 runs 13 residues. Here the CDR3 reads CASSPNRGETQYF. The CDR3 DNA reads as TGTGCTAGCAGCCCGAACAGGGGAGAGACCCAGTACTTC.

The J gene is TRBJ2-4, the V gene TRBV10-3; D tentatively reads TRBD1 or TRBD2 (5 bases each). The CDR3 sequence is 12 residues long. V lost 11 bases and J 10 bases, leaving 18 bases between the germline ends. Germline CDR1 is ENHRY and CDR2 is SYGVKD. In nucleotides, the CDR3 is TGTGCCTCCAGAGGGGTAACAGTGATTCAGTACTTC. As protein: CASRGVTVIQYF.

In DNA form, the CDR3 reads TGCGCCAGCAGCACCTGGACTGGTGAGACCCAGTACTTC. Encoded protein: CASSTWTGETQYF. The chain links TRBV5-1 to TRBJ2-5, with D maybe TRBD2 (5 bases). The length of the CDR3 is 13 residues. Germline V gene sequence: CDR1 SGHRS, CDR2 YFSETQ. The V and J ends lost 4 bases and 5 bases respectively, with 12 bases between them.

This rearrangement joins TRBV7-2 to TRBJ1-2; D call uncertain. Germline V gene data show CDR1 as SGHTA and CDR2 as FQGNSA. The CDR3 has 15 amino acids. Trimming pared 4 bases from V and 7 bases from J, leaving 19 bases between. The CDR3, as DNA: TGTGCCAGCAGCTCCCGTCAGCTTGCCCCTCCTGGCTACACCTTC. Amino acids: CASSSRQLAPPGYTF.

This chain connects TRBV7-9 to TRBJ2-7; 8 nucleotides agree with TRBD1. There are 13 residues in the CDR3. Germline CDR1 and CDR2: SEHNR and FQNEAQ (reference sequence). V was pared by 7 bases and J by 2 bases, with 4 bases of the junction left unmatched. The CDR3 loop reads CASTKTGAYEQYF. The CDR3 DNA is TGTGCCAGCACCAAGACAGGGGCCTACGAGCAGTACTTC.

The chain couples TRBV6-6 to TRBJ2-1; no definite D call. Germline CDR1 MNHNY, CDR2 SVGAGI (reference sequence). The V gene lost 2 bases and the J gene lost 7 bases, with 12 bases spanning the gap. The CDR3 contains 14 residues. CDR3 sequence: CASSYPQEGNEQFF. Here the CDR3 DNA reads TGTGCCAGCAGTTACCCGCAGGAAGGGAATGAGCAGTTCTTC.

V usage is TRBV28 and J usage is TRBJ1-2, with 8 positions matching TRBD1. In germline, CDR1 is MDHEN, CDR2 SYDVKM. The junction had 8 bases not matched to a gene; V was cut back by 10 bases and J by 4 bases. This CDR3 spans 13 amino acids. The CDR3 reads CATLRDRLYGYTF. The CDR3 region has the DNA TGTGCCACCCTCCGGGACAGGCTCTATGGCTACACCTTC.

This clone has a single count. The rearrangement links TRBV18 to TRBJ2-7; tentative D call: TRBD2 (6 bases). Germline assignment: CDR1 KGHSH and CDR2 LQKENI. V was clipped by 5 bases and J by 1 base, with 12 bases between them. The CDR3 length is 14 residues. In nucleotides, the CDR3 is TGTGCCAGCTCAGGGTCGGGGGTATCCTACGAGCAGTACTTC. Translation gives CASSGSGVSYEQYF.

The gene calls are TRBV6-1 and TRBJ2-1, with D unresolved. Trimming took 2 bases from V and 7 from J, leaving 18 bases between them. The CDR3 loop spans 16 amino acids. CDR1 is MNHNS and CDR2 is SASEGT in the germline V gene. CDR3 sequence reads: CASSEFVVGKGNEQFF. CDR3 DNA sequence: TGTGCCAGCAGTGAATTTGTTGTGGGAAAGGGAAATGAGCAGTTCTTC.

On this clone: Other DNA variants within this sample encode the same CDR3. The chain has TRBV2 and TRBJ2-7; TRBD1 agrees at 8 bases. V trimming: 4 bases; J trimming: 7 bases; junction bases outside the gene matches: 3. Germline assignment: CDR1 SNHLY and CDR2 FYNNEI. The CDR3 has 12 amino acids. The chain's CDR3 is CASSGTGGEQYF. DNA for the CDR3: TGTGCCAGCAGTGGTACAGGGGGTGAGCAGTACTTC.

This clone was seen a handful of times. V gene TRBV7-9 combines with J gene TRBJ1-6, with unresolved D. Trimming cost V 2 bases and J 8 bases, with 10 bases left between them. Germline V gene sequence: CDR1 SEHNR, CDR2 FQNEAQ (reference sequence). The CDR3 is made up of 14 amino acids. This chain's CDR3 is CASSLPGLHSPLHF. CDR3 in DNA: TGTGCCAGCAGCTTACCGGGATTGCATTCACCCCTCCACTTT. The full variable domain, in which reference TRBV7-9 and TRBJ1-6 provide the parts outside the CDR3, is DTGVSQNPRHKITKRGQNVTFRCDPISEHNRLYWYRQTLGQGPEFLTYFQNEAQLEKSRLLSDRFSAERPKGSFSTLEIQRTEQGDSAMYLCASSLPGLHSPLHFGNGTRLTVT.

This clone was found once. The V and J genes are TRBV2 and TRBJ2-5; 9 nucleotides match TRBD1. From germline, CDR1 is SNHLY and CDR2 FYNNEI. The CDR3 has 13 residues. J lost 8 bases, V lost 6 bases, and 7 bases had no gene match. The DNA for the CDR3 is TGTGCCAGCAGGTCGGGACAGGGCGTAACCCAGTACTTC. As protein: CASRSGQGVTQYF.

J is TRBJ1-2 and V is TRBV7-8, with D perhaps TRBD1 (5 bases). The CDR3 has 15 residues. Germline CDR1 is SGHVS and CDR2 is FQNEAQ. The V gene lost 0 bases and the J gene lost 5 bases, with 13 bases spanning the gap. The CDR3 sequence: CASSLAYEGPYGYTF. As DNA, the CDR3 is TGTGCCAGCAGCTTAGCGTATGAGGGGCCGTATGGCTACACCTTC. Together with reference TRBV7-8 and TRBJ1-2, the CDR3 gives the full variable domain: GAGVSQSPRYKVAKRGQDVALRCDPISGHVSLFWYQQALGQGPEFLTYFQNEAQLDKSGLPSDRFFAERPEGSVSTLKIQRTQQEDSAVYLCASSLAYEGPYGYTFGSGTRLTVV.

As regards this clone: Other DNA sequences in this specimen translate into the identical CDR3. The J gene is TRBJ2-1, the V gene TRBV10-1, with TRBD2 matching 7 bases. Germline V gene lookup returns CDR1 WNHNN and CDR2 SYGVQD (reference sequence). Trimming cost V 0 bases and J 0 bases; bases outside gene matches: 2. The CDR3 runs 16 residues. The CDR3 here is CASSESGGSSYNEQFF. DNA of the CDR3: TGCGCCAGCAGTGAGTCCGGGGGGAGCTCCTACAATGAGCAGTTCTTC.